The 5 T cell receptor beta chains given below trace back to one sample, sequenced in a study of spatial heterogeneity in lung cancer. As for time point: blood at routine non-recurrence follow-up after resection. Unsorted samples of tumor, nontumor lung or frozen PBMC had their whole RNA sequenced. TCRdb itself ran the 5' RACE reads through MiXCR, one entry per CDR3 protein. Of around 110,000 distinct CDR3 sequences in the sample, 9% to 15% were seen once. The sequenced sample was PBMCs, obtained at follow-up. The receptors shown here come from a male donor with early-stage non-small cell lung cancer.

This clonotype has more than one count but fewer than ten. The chain combines TRBV20-1 with TRBJ2-7, with 7 bases that match TRBD1. Germline loops: CDR1 DFQATT, CDR2 SNEGSKA (reference sequence). This CDR3 spans 11 amino acids. The CDR3 nucleotides read TGCAGCGAGGGGACAGCCTACGAGCAGTACTTC. Protein: CSEGTAYEQYF.

This chain links TRBV5-6 with TRBJ1-1; D might be TRBD1 (5 bases). The CDR3 loop spans 16 amino acids. Trimming removed 6 bases at V and 3 bases at J, with 21 bases between. CDR1 is SGHDT, CDR2 YYEEEE, per germline. This CDR3 reads CASTSPATRADTEAFF. In DNA form, the CDR3 reads TGTGCCAGCACATCCCCGGCCACCAGGGCAGACACTGAAGCTTTCTTT.

This clonotype was counted a few times. The rearrangement joins TRBV24-1 to TRBJ2-3, with no clear D. Germline CDR1 reads KGHDR; CDR2 reads SFDVKD. Trimming cost V 0 bases and J 5 bases, with 2 bases left between them. The CDR3 sequence is 12 residues long. The CDR3 loop reads CATSDLQDTQYF. The CDR3 DNA reads as TGTGCCACCAGTGATTTGCAAGATACGCAGTATTTT.

Ten or more counts support this clonotype. The rearrangement uses TRBV20-1 and TRBJ1-2; unclear D gene. Trimming cost V 6 bases and J 4 bases, with 18 bases left between them. Germline lookup yields CDR1 DFQATT and CDR2 SNEGSKA (reference sequence). This CDR3 is built from 14 residues. The chain's CDR3 is CSADQDRRGYGYTF. CDR3 in DNA: TGCAGTGCGGATCAGGATCGGCGCGGCTATGGCTACACCTTC.

This clonotype came up a few times. J is TRBJ2-7 and V is TRBV7-2; TRBD1 agrees at 9 bases. This CDR3 spans 15 amino acids. V was pared by 2 bases and J by 4 bases, with 6 bases of the junction left unmatched. Germline V gene data show CDR1 as SGHTA and CDR2 as FQGNSA. The CDR3 nucleotides are TGTGCCAGCAGCTTACAGGGGACAGGGATTTACGAGCAGTACTTC. Translated: CASSLQGTGIYEQYF.